This TCR beta chain was sequenced for a study of T cell clones after liver transplantation. At the level of the study: TCRbeta sequencing after a pre-transplant mixed lymphocyte reaction identified graft-donor-reactive clones, later tracked in post-transplant blood. Pre-transplant mixed lymphocyte reactions yielded third-party-reactive TCRbeta sequences as comparators for graft-donor-reactive sequences. Timepoints were pre-transplant, pre-withdrawal, and after withdrawal was completed or failed. Study results and caveats: Donor-reactive sequences fell more than third party-reactive ones, suggesting partial deletion.

Sequencing used immunoSEQ multiplex PCR; TCRdb keeps in-frame clones, though not all of them. The repertoire includes about 15,000 clones, roughly 91% of them detected once, and around 45% sits in the top ten. Worth noting for this clone: No antigen is known for it.

V gave up 1 base and J gave up 2 bases, with 14 bases separating them. Germline assignment: CDR1 MGHRA and CDR2 YSYEKL. The CDR3 totals 17 residues. The clonotype originates from a human donor who received a liver transplant. The chain uses TRBV4-1 and TRBJ1-4, with a weak D call TRBD1 (6 bases). Sequencing used CD8+ T cells from blood, obtained before liver transplant. The CDR3 region is CASSQGPQGRTNEKLFF. In DNA, the CDR3 is TGCGCCAGCAGCCAAGGGCCTCAGGGGAGGACTAATGAAAAACTGTTTTTT.